This is a list of T cell receptor beta chains from one sample in a study of breast tumors, draining lymph nodes, adjacent tissues. A single record per CDR3 protein comes from TCRdb applying MiXCR to the multiplex PCR reads. The data contain about 80,000 distinct CDR3 sequences, roughly 19% of them singletons. Sequencing was done on a sample of axillary lymph node tissue. The receptors were sampled from a female donor with breast cancer. Some clones in this sample may be carry-over from other donors' samples. Each CDR3 is given with its conserved first and last residue. D genes are given only for firm matches. For some rows the clone size is stated as once, few or many, or as a class when expanded; others skip it.

abundance,j_gene,v_gene,d_gene,CDR3nt,CDR3aa
many,TRBJ2-3,TRBV27,TRBD1,TGTGCCACCCGACAGGGGTCAGATACGCAGTATTTT,CATRQGSDTQYF
many,TRBJ1-5,TRBV9,-,TGTGCCAGCAGCGTAGGGGGGGGAACTCAGCCCCAGCATTTT,CASSVGGGTQPQHF
many,TRBJ1-2,TRBV19,-,TGTGCCAGTAATCCATTGGCGGATTACTATGGCTACACCTTC,CASNPLADYYGYTF
many,TRBJ1-2,TRBV6-1,-,TGTGCCAGCAGTATTAGGGATCGGGGCTACACCTTC,CASSIRDRGYTF
many,TRBJ2-5,TRBV20-1,-,TGCAGTGCTAGAGAAGGGGTATCGGGACATAAAGAGACCCAGTACTTC,CSAREGVSGHKETQYF
many,TRBJ2-1,TRBV4-3,-,TGCGCCAGCAGCCAAGATCTAGTGGACTTTTACAATGAGCAGTTCTTC,CASSQDLVDFYNEQFF
many,TRBJ2-1,TRBV4-2,TRBD2,TGTGCCAGCAGCCCTTTAGCGGGAGGGGGGAATGAGCAGTTCTTC,CASSPLAGGGNEQFF
few,TRBJ2-3,TRBV19,-,TGTGCCAGAGCGGCCGTATTGGCCCTCGGTCTAACGCAGTATTTT,CARAAVLALGLTQYF
many,TRBJ2-5,TRBV7-2,-,TGTGCCAGCAGCTTAGGCAGGGGACGAGGGACCCAGTACTTC,CASSLGRGRGTQYF
many,TRBJ2-3,TRBV7-2,-,TGTGCCAGCAGCTTAGCGAGGGTAATCGGCACAGATACGCAGTATTTT,CASSLARVIGTDTQYF
many,TRBJ2-1,TRBV7-3,-,TGTGCCAGCAGCTCCCAGGACTTGCAGTTCTTC,CASSSQDLQFF
many,TRBJ2-5,TRBV6-5,TRBD1,TGTGCCAGCAGCAATGGACAGGGTGCGGTTTTC,CASSNGQGAVF
many,TRBJ2-7,TRBV7-2,-,TGTGCCAGCAGCTCACACTTAGCGGCCTACGAGCAGTACTTC,CASSSHLAAYEQYF
many,TRBJ2-2,TRBV5-1,TRBD2,TGCGCCAGCAGCTTGGGGCCTAGCGGTAACACCGGGGAGCTGTTTTTT,CASSLGPSGNTGELFF
many,TRBJ2-5,TRBV24-1,TRBD2,TGTGCCACCAGTGATTTAGCGGGAGTTGGCCAAGAGACCCAGTACTTC,CATSDLAGVGQETQYF
many,TRBJ2-3,TRBV5-6,-,TGTGCCAGCAGCTTGATGGATACGCAGTATTTT,CASSLMDTQYF
many,TRBJ1-6,TRBV7-2,TRBD1,TGTGCCAGCAGCTTAGGACAGGGTAGCAATTCACCCCTCCACTTT,CASSLGQGSNSPLHF
many,TRBJ2-7,TRBV6-1,-,TGTGCCAGCAGTGAAGAAGCTACCTACGAGCAGTACTTC,CASSEEATYEQYF
many,TRBJ2-7,TRBV19,TRBD2,TGTGCCAGTAGTATCCGCTTAGCGGGAGGATCCTACGAGCAGTACTTC,CASSIRLAGGSYEQYF
-,TRBJ2-3,TRBV10-3,TRBD2,TGTGCCATCAGACTACGACTAGCGGGAGGAACAGATACGCAGTATTTT,CAIRLRLAGGTDTQYF
many,TRBJ1-3,TRBV12-5,-,TGTGCTAGTGGTTTGGAAGCGAACACCATATATTTT,CASGLEANTIYF
many,TRBJ2-7,TRBV20-1,-,TGCAGTGCCCGGCGGACGGCCGAAGGCGAGCAGTACTTC,CSARRTAEGEQYF
many,TRBJ2-5,TRBV5-1,-,TGCGCCAGCAGCTTGGAGGGGGGGGGTATGCGACAAGAGACCCAGTACTTC,CASSLEGGGMRQETQYF
many,TRBJ2-3,TRBV29-1,TRBD1,TGCAGCACCGCCCAGGGGGCCTCGCCAGATACGCAGTATTTT,CSTAQGASPDTQYF
many,TRBJ2-7,TRBV7-9,-,TGTGCCAGCAGCTTAACTGCGGGTGTGTTAGGCAACGAGCAGTACTTC,CASSLTAGVLGNEQYF
few,TRBJ1-5,TRBV6-1,-,TGTGCCAGCAGTGCCCATCAGGGTAGCAATCAGCCCCAGCATTTT,CASSAHQGSNQPQHF
many,TRBJ2-7,TRBV20-1,TRBD1,TGCAGTGCTAGAGATGGCGCGCAGGGGGCCTACGAGCAGTACTTC,CSARDGAQGAYEQYF
many,TRBJ1-6,TRBV5-8,-,TGTGCCAGCAGCTTGAGCCCTGGGGTGACAGGCCATTGGTCCCTCCACTTT,CASSLSPGVTGHWSLHF
-,TRBJ2-5,TRBV9,-,TGTGCCAGCAGCGTAGACCCCGGGCAAGAGACCCGGTACTTC,CASSVDPGQETRYF
many,TRBJ2-5,TRBV11-3,TRBD2,TGTGCCAGCAGTATTAGCGGGAGCGGGGAGACCCAGTACTTC,CASSISGSGETQYF
many,TRBJ1-3,TRBV12-3/TRBV12-4,TRBD1,TGTGCCAGCAGGCGACAGGGGGCTGGAAACACCATATATTTT,CASRRQGAGNTIYF
few,TRBJ1-3,TRBV30,-,TGTGCCTGGAGCACCGTGGGACGAAACACCATATATTTT,CAWSTVGRNTIYF
-,TRBJ2-2,TRBV28,-,TGTGCCAGCAGTTTATTGGGATCCGGGGAGCTGTTTTTT,CASSLLGSGELFF
many,TRBJ2-3,TRBV9,TRBD2,TGTGCCAGCAGCGTCCCCGCGGGAGTCTCAGATACGCAGTATTTT,CASSVPAGVSDTQYF
many,TRBJ2-1,TRBV6-1,TRBD2,TGTGCCAGCAGACTAGCGGGAGCCAATGAGCAGTTCTTC,CASRLAGANEQFF
many,TRBJ2-1,TRBV20-1,TRBD2,TGCAGTGCTCGACAAACTAGCGGGAGGGCCCATGAGCAGTTCTTC,CSARQTSGRAHEQFF
many,TRBJ1-6,TRBV19,TRBD1,TGTGCCAGTAGTACCGGGACAGGGACTTCACCCCTCCACTTT,CASSTGTGTSPLHF
many,TRBJ2-1,TRBV5-4,-,TGTGCCAGCAGCTTCCCAGGGGCTGAGCAGTTCTTC,CASSFPGAEQFF
many,TRBJ1-3,TRBV6-6,-,TGTGCCACCTTTGGTCAGGGGCTGGTCTCTGGAAACACCATATATTTT,CATFGQGLVSGNTIYF
-,TRBJ2-1,TRBV5-1,TRBD2,TGCGCCAGCAGCGGGGACCTAGCGGGGGGGCGCCCCTACAATGAGCAGTTCTTC,CASSGDLAGGRPYNEQFF
many,TRBJ2-7,TRBV14,TRBD1,TGTGCCAGCAGCCCCCCCGCAGGGGGCCTGGCCGAGCAGTACTTC,CASSPPAGGLAEQYF
many,TRBJ2-7,TRBV6-1,TRBD2,TGTGCCAGCAGTGAATCATCAGCGGGGGGGGGTTACGAGCAGTACTTC,CASSESSAGGGYEQYF
many,TRBJ2-7,TRBV6-1,-,TGTGCCAGCTGCCGGGGCAGCACCTACGAGCAGTACTTC,CASCRGSTYEQYF
-,TRBJ2-1,TRBV27,TRBD2,TGTGCCAGCAGTCCCAGACTAGCGGGAGGGGTGGATGAGCAGTTCTTC,CASSPRLAGGVDEQFF
few,TRBJ1-2,TRBV28,TRBD1,TGTGCCAGCAGTGCTGGACAGGGAAGAGGGTATGGCTACACCTTC,CASSAGQGRGYGYTF
-,TRBJ2-1,TRBV11-3,TRBD2,TGTGCCAGCAGTTCCCCTTTAGCGGGAGTCGGCCTTAATGAGCAGTTCTTC,CASSSPLAGVGLNEQFF
many,TRBJ2-7,TRBV19,TRBD2,TGTGCCAGTAGTAGCGGGAGGGCCGAGCAGTACTTC,CASSSGRAEQYF
few,TRBJ2-1,TRBV6-5,TRBD2,TGTGCCAGCAGCTTATTCCCGTCTAGCGGACCCTACAATGAGCAGTTCTTC,CASSLFPSSGPYNEQFF
-,TRBJ2-5,TRBV7-9,TRBD1,TGTGCCAGCAGTTTAGCCGGTTCCCAGGGGGCGCGGGAGACCCAGTACTTC,CASSLAGSQGARETQYF
many,TRBJ2-7,TRBV14,-,TGTGCCAGCAGCCAAGTAGAGGGTTCCTACGAGCAGTACTTC,CASSQVEGSYEQYF
many,TRBJ2-7,TRBV5-4,TRBD1,TGTGCCAGCAGCTTGCGGACAGGGGATATCTACGAGCAGTACTTC,CASSLRTGDIYEQYF
-,TRBJ2-7,TRBV2,-,TGTGCCTGCAGAGATCGCATGGGAGCCTACGAGCAGTACTTC,CACRDRMGAYEQYF
-,TRBJ2-3,TRBV27,TRBD1,TGTGCCAGCAGTTCTCCCAACCGGGACAGGGGAGATACGCAGTATTTT,CASSSPNRDRGDTQYF
many,TRBJ2-3,TRBV5-6,-,TGTGCCAGCAGCTTGGCCCTCGGGGGAACAGATACGCAGTATTTT,CASSLALGGTDTQYF
many,TRBJ2-1,TRBV4-1,TRBD2,TGCGCCAGCAGCCCAGGACTAGCGGGAGTCAGTGAGCAGTTCTTC,CASSPGLAGVSEQFF